Here is one T cell receptor beta chain with its context. This clonotype was seen a handful of times. It has no known antigen specificity. No base quality information exists; no much larger clone differs at one position. The TCR beta CDR3 regions were amplified from the RNA transcripts. The first round of RT-PCR for the TCR CDR3 was performed with the HTBI primer set and the Qiagen OneStep RT-PCR kit. A second multiplex PCR round built the libraries, followed by size selection and purification. Libraries were sequenced paired-end with 100 bp reads on an Illumina HiSeq2000. The study's processing was this. SOAPnuke was used to process the raw data, removing reads that contained adapters or uncalled bases, had a mean Phred below 15, or lacked an exact match to the constant primer or identifier. COPE v1.2.5 was used to merge the high-quality paired reads, and each unique nucleotide sequence was defined as a clonotype. MiTCR v1.1 was used to align the clonotypes against IMGT TRBV, TRBD and TRBJ reference segments. The analysis included only V-J combinations with a frequency above 0.0001, which together covered approximately 99% of the repertoires. The TCS score was defined as F50 (clonal expansion) divided by E x V (chaos), with BLOSUM62-based TCRdist calculated between CDR3 peptides within each V-J. Welch's t-statistics and random forest reduced 514 V-J features to around 14, which were used in a naive Bayes classifier (R e1071). The Morisita-Horn index was used to measure how similar the thyroid and blood repertoires were. TCRdb handled the public reads itself, with Q25 trimming in fastp and clone calling in MiXCR, and kept productive beta chains. Every distinct CDR3 protein forms one entry, paired with its most common genes and DNA. Clone size and V and J calls follow TCRdb, not the original study. In all, the sample holds about 570,000 distinct CDR3 sequences, and under 60% of those were seen once. 15% to 20% of the sample is taken by the ten largest.

This sample is part of a study of T cells in Graves' hyperthyroidism and ophthalmopathy (dated by TCRdb to between 2019 and 2020). Regarding the study in general: To identify distinguishing TCR V-J signatures, a discovery cohort of around 100 patients was used, comprising 43 with Graves' ophthalmopathy and 57 with stable Graves' hyperthyroidism. An independent validation cohort of around 20 hyperthyroidism patients and 17 patients who later progressed to ophthalmopathy tested prospective prediction of ophthalmopathy. The 90 or so discovery patients were randomly split 7:3 into training and test sets. In several Graves' hyperthyroidism patients, the study also compared T-cell repertoires from thyroid tissue with T-cell repertoires from blood. After sampling, hyperthyroidism patients received methimazole starting at 30 mg daily, and ophthalmopathy patients received high-dose intravenous methylprednisolone. The paper describes TCR Vbeta CDR3 sequencing of 140 or so peripheral blood samples, made up of roughly 45 ophthalmopathy patients, 70 to 80 hyperthyroidism patients and roughly 17 progressor patients.

Patients with uncontrolled infections, other autoimmune diseases, pregnancy or lactation were excluded. Diagnoses relied on clinical symptoms, serum thyroxine and TRAb, thyroid ultrasound and orbital computed tomography. Trizol reagent was used to extract total RNA, and RNA quality was then checked on an Agilent 2100 Bioanalyzer. Study-wide findings and limitations: Sample size was not statistically predetermined, and investigators were not blinded to group allocation. A 13 V-J signature model separated ophthalmopathy from stable hyperthyroidism, with just over 85% sensitivity and 81% to 82% specificity in cross-validation and 80%/75% in testing. In validation, progression to ophthalmopathy was predicted by the model with 55% to 71% sensitivity and around 75% specificity, a median of 6.5 months before onset. Most expanded thyroid clonotypes (frequency above 0.001) were also detected in blood, suggesting blood repertoires may reflect thyroid immune responses.

The receptor was isolated from an adult woman with Graves' disease, either hyperthyroidism or ophthalmopathy (not recorded which). The sample taken for sequencing was peripheral blood or thyroid tissue (not recorded which).

In nucleotides, the sequence is TGCAGCGTTTTTCGGAACACTGAAGCTTTCTTT. This codes for CSVFRNTEAFF. The chain joins TRBV29-1 to TRBJ1-1; the D gene remains uncertain. Measured from the cysteine to the phenylalanine, the CDR3 is 11 residues long. Only CDR3 DNA is held: 33 bases, read in frame from base 1. CDR1 and CDR2 are read off the germline V gene as SQVTM and ANQGSEA. The V and J ends are trimmed by 5 bases and 1 base, leaving 5 bases between them. With the portions outside the CDR3 filled from the reference TRBV29-1 and TRBJ1-1 genes, the complete variable region becomes SAVISQKPSRDICQRGTSLTIQCQVDSQVTMMFWYRQQPGQSLTLIATANQGSEATYESGFVIDKFPISRPNLTFSTLTVSNMSPEDSSIYLCSVFRNTEAFFGQGTRLTVV.